The 23 T cell receptor beta chains below were found in one sample sequenced in a study of cytomegalovirus exposure and HLA in healthy donors. Measured with immunoSEQ multiplex PCR; TCRdb has only the in-frame clones, and not every one. The sample has 150,000 to 200,000 clones, roughly 83% seen once. Sequenced sample: PBMCs. These receptors originate from a woman aged 18-29 years in good health and CMV-seronegative.

The V gene is TRBV19, the J gene TRBJ1-4, with 10 nucleotides matching TRBD1. The CDR3 has 17 amino acids. Germline V gene lookup returns CDR1 LNHDA and CDR2 SQIVND (reference sequence). V lost 4 bases to trimming and J lost 3 bases; unmatched junction nucleotides: 8. The CDR3 is CASSKDRGRTANEKLFF. In nucleotides, the CDR3 is TGTGCCAGTAGTAAAGACAGGGGGCGCACGGCTAATGAAAAACTGTTTTTT.

The chain employs TRBV30 and TRBJ2-4; 9 bases align to TRBD2. V shed 1 base and J 9 bases; nucleotides not matched to a gene: 7. The CDR3 is 14 residues long. Germline-derived CDR1 and CDR2 are GTSNPN and SVGIG (reference sequence). The CDR3 bases are TGTGCCTGGAGTGAAAGCGGGGGGCGGGGCATTCAGTACTTC. Translated, it gives CAWSESGGRGIQYF.

This chain joins TRBV5-6 and TRBJ2-3; 7 bases map to TRBD1. The CDR3 is made up of 15 amino acids. The V and J ends lost 2 bases and 3 bases, in that order; junction bases with no gene match: 6. The germline V gene has CDR1 SGHDT and CDR2 YYEEEE. This CDR3 reads CASSFGGRGTDTQYF. CDR3 DNA: TGTGCCAGCAGCTTTGGGGGCAGGGGGACAGATACGCAGTATTTT.

The V gene is TRBV6-1, the J gene TRBJ2-3; D is undetermined. V was cut by 2 bases and J by 6 bases, with 12 bases left in between. The CDR3 spans 14 residues. Germline CDR1 MNHNS, CDR2 SASEGT. This CDR3 is CASSEPVRPDTQYF. Here the CDR3 DNA reads TGTGCCAGCAGTGAACCGGTCAGGCCGGATACGCAGTATTTT.

The V and J genes are TRBV18 and TRBJ2-7, with 12 bases fitting TRBD1. The CDR3 runs 19 residues. Germline V lookup: CDR1 KGHSH, CDR2 LQKENI. V was pared by 5 bases and J by 1 base, with 15 bases of the junction left unmatched. The CDR3: CASSNKGGQGAERSYEQYF. The CDR3 DNA sequence: TGTGCCAGCTCAAACAAAGGGGGACAGGGGGCGGAAAGATCCTACGAGCAGTACTTC.

The gene calls are TRBV25-1 and TRBJ2-7; 12 bases match TRBD2. Trimming cost V 8 bases and J 7 bases; bases outside gene matches: 6. The germline gives CDR1 MGHDK, CDR2 SYGVNS. The length of the CDR3 is 13 residues. The CDR3 DNA follows: TGTGCCAGCCCTAGCGGGGGGGCAGATGAGCAGTACTTC. Translated, it gives CASPSGGADEQYF.

The chain links TRBV29-1 to TRBJ1-1; D is possibly TRBD1 (6 bases). Trimming removed 3 bases at V and 8 bases at J, with 10 bases between. CDR1 is SQVTM and CDR2 is ANQGSEA in the germline V gene. This CDR3 has 11 amino acids. Written as DNA, the CDR3 is TGCAGCGTTGATAGGGGGGGCGAAGCTTTCTTT. Its protein product is CSVDRGGEAFF. Using reference TRBV29-1 and TRBJ1-1 for the parts outside the CDR3, the full variable domain is SAVISQKPSRDICQRGTSLTIQCQVDSQVTMMFWYRQQPGQSLTLIATANQGSEATYESGFVIDKFPISRPNLTFSTLTVSNMSPEDSSIYLCSVDRGGEAFFGQGTRLTVV.

V and J are TRBV5-6 and TRBJ2-5, with a weak D call TRBD2 (6 bases). Trimming pared 1 base from V and 2 bases from J, leaving 18 bases between. CDR1 is SGHDT and CDR2 is YYEEEE in the germline V gene. This CDR3 spans 17 amino acids. CDR3 in amino acids: CASSLPGHGGSQETQYF. Here the CDR3 DNA reads TGTGCCAGCAGCTTGCCCGGACACGGAGGGTCACAAGAGACCCAGTACTTC.

The chain recombines TRBV7-2 with TRBJ2-3, with D possibly matching TRBD1 (5 bases). V lost 1 base and J lost 1, with 9 bases in between. The CDR3 extends over 15 amino acids. CDR1 and CDR2 (germline): SGHTA, FQGNSA. CDR3 sequence reads: CASSLVRGGTDTQYF. The CDR3 DNA reads as TGTGCCAGCAGCTTAGTAAGGGGTGGCACAGATACGCAGTATTTT.

The V call is TRBV2, the J call TRBJ1-6; TRBD1 aligns across 7 bases. The germline gives CDR1 SNHLY, CDR2 FYNNEI. This CDR3 is 13 amino acids long. V lost 7 bases, J lost 7 bases, and 4 bases stayed unmatched. CDR3 bases: TGTGCCAGCAAGACAGGGCGGAATTCACCCCTCCACTTT. Amino acids: CASKTGRNSPLHF. Filled out from reference TRBV2 and TRBJ1-6, the complete variable domain reads EPEVTQTPSHQVTQMGQEVILRCVPISNHLYFYWYRQILGQKVEFLVSFYNNEISEKSEIFDDQFSVERPDGSNFTLKIRSTKLEDSAMYFCASKTGRNSPLHFGNGTRLTVT.

V gene TRBV11-2 combines with J gene TRBJ2-7, with 9 bases aligning to TRBD1. CDR1 and CDR2 (germline): SGHAT, FQNNGV. The CDR3 is 15 amino acids. Unmatched junction bases numbered 8, after V lost 2 bases and J lost 6 bases. CDR3: CASSLFRDRASEQYF. CDR3 DNA: TGTGCCAGCAGCTTATTCCGGGACAGGGCGAGCGAGCAGTACTTC.

The chain links TRBV18 to TRBJ2-1; no definite D call. In germline, CDR1 is KGHSH, CDR2 LQKENI. Deletions cut 3 bases from V and 6 bases from J, with 21 bases between. This CDR3 is built from 17 residues. The CDR3 loop reads CASSPPATVSAANEQFF. The DNA for the CDR3 is TGTGCCAGCTCACCCCCGGCAACTGTGTCGGCGGCCAATGAGCAGTTCTTC.

The chain couples TRBV5-1 to TRBJ2-2; 7 positions agree with TRBD2. This CDR3 is 17 amino acids long. V gave up 0 bases and J gave up 0 bases; unmatched junction bases: 5. Germline CDR1 SGHRS, CDR2 YFSETQ. This CDR3 reads CASSLALADANTGELFF. DNA for the CDR3: TGCGCCAGCAGCTTGGCCCTAGCGGACGCGAACACCGGGGAGCTGTTTTTT.

The genes are TRBV6-5 and TRBJ2-7, with unresolved D. Trimming left V 0 bases short and J 0 bases short, with 6 bases between. CDR1 and CDR2 from the germline V gene are MNHEY and SVGAGI. The CDR3 loop spans 14 amino acids. In DNA, the CDR3 is TGTGCCAGCAGTTACTCACAGTCCTCCTACGAGCAGTACTTC. Translating gives CASSYSQSSYEQYF.

The chain carries TRBV2 and TRBJ2-1; 7 bases are a match to TRBD2. Germline values: CDR1 SNHLY, CDR2 FYNNEI. The J segment lost 6 bases and the V segment lost 6 bases, leaving 14 bases of the junction unmatched. The CDR3 loop spans 16 amino acids. DNA of the CDR3: TGTGCCAGCAGCCTTGCGCCAGCGGGATCGATCAATGAGCAGTTCTTC. Protein product: CASSLAPAGSINEQFF.

J is TRBJ1-5 and V is TRBV7-2; TRBD1 is a possible D gene (6 bases). The ends were cut back, 1 base at V and 10 bases at J, with 17 bases in the middle. The V gene's germline CDR1 is SGHTA and CDR2 FQGNSA. This CDR3 region has 15 residues. DNA for the CDR3: TGTGCCAGCAGCTTAGACCAGGGGATGATGTTACCCCAGCATTTT. It yields the protein CASSLDQGMMLPQHF.

V is TRBV9 and J is TRBJ2-3; 10 positions agree with TRBD2. The CDR3 contains 15 residues. V shed 3 bases, J shed 4 bases, and the junction held 5 bases outside the gene matches. Per the germline V gene, CDR1 is SGDLS and CDR2 is YYNGEE. This CDR3 is CASSARTSGPDTQYF. In DNA, the CDR3 is TGTGCCAGCAGCGCCAGGACTAGCGGCCCAGATACGCAGTATTTT.

The chain joins TRBV4-1 to TRBJ2-1; a possible D gene is TRBD1 (6 bases). V lost 4 bases and J lost 7, with 11 bases in between. Germline CDR1 reads MGHRA; CDR2 reads YSYEKL. This CDR3 is 13 amino acids long. CDR3 DNA: TGCGCCAGCAGCCTCCGGACAGTTAATGAGCAGTTCTTC. Translation: CASSLRTVNEQFF.

This chain uses TRBV7-9 with TRBJ1-1, with 7 bases that match TRBD1. The CDR3 consists of 15 residues. Germline V gene sequence: CDR1 SEHNR, CDR2 FQNEAQ (reference sequence). With 3 bases clipped from V and 2 bases from J, the junction kept 6 bases outside the gene matches. The CDR3 region is CASSFGRQGNTEAFF. CDR3 nucleotides: TGTGCCAGCAGCTTCGGAAGACAGGGTAACACTGAAGCTTTCTTT.

V and J are TRBV19 and TRBJ2-7; maybe TRBD2 (5 bases). The CDR3 extends over 16 amino acids. Trimming stripped 1 base from V and 2 bases from J, with 15 bases between. Germline loops: CDR1 LNHDA, CDR2 SQIVND (reference sequence). Written as DNA, the CDR3 is TGTGCCAGTAGTATAGGGACTGAAGAGCTTCCCTACGAGCAGTACTTC. Residues: CASSIGTEELPYEQYF.

The chain couples TRBV6-5 to TRBJ2-2; 10 bases agree with TRBD2. After removal of 7 bases from V and 5 bases from J, the junction contained 4 bases not matched to a gene. The CDR3 has 14 amino acids. The germline gives CDR1 MNHEY, CDR2 SVGAGI. The CDR3 nucleotides are TGTGCCAGCAAAGGGACTAGCGTAACCGGGGAGCTGTTTTTT. It specifies CASKGTSVTGELFF.

The V call is TRBV14, the J call TRBJ2-7; possible D gene TRBD2, 6 bases. The CDR3 is 15 amino acids. V lost 1 base and J 8 bases, leaving 18 bases between the germline ends. Germline loops: CDR1 SGHDN, CDR2 FVKESK. The CDR3 DNA reads as TGTGCCAGCAGCCAAGGGGAATGGGGGGACCGAAAGCAGTACTTC. As protein: CASSQGEWGDRKQYF.

This rearrangement joins TRBV7-6 to TRBJ1-5; TRBD1 might be the D (5 bases). V shed 5 bases and J shed 7 bases, with 9 bases lying between them. The CDR3 length is 12 residues. The germline V gene encodes CDR1 SGHVS and CDR2 FNYEAQ. CDR3 protein: CASSDPGQPQHF. The CDR3 nucleotides are TGTGCCAGCAGCGACCCAGGGCAGCCCCAGCATTTT.